These 5 T cell receptor beta chains came from one sample sequenced in a study of T cell changes during pregnancy in multiple sclerosis. The protocol was immunoSEQ multiplex PCR, while the TCRdb copy is restricted to in-frame clones and leaves out a portion. The sample includes approximately 60,000 clones, approximately 91% of them seen just once. The starting material was peripheral blood, obtained in the second trimester of pregnancy. Receptors originate from a female donor with multiple sclerosis, enrolled in a pregnancy study.

The gene calls are TRBV7-9 and TRBJ2-3, with a tentative D call TRBD1 (5 bases). Germline CDR1 SEHNR, CDR2 FQNEAQ (reference sequence). The CDR3 has 13 amino acids. V shed 2 bases and J shed 5 bases, with 8 bases lying between them. Here the CDR3 DNA reads TGTGCCAGCAGCTTACCCGACAGAGATACGCAGTATTTT. It specifies CASSLPDRDTQYF.

The chain recombines TRBV7-9 with TRBJ1-1; TRBD1 might be the D (5 bases). This CDR3 region has 13 residues. Trimming left V 4 bases short and J 5 bases short, with 11 bases between. Per the germline V gene, CDR1 is SEHNR and CDR2 is FQNEAQ (reference sequence). CDR3 DNA: TGTGCCAGCAGCTCTTTAGCAGGGACTGAAGCTTTCTTT. This sequence encodes CASSSLAGTEAFF.

The rearrangement uses TRBV2 and TRBJ1-5, with 7 bases aligning to TRBD1. V gave up 6 bases and J gave up 3 bases; unmatched junction bases: 2. The CDR3 contains 13 residues. Looked up from germline, CDR1 is SNHLY and CDR2 is FYNNEI. The CDR3 loop reads CASRGQPNQPQHF. In nucleotides, the CDR3 is TGTGCCAGCAGGGGACAGCCCAATCAGCCCCAGCATTTT.

This rearrangement joins TRBV19 to TRBJ2-2; D is unclear. V gave up 5 bases and J gave up 0 bases, with 7 bases separating them. This CDR3 is built from 14 residues. Germline values: CDR1 LNHDA, CDR2 SQIVND (reference sequence). CDR3 nucleotides: TGTGCCAGTAGTTACCAGGCGAACACCGGGGAGCTGTTTTTT. It translates to CASSYQANTGELFF.

The V and J genes are TRBV5-1 and TRBJ1-6; 7 positions match TRBD1. V lost 2 bases and J lost 9; bases outside the gene matches: 8. Germline V lookup: CDR1 SGHRS, CDR2 YFSETQ. The CDR3 has 15 amino acids. The CDR3 spells CASSLGGREFSPLHF. CDR3 DNA: TGCGCCAGCAGCTTAGGGGGCAGAGAATTTTCACCCCTCCACTTT.